This entry lists 20 T cell receptor beta chains sequenced from one sample in a study of T cells in Graves' hyperthyroidism and ophthalmopathy. Amplified TCR beta CDR3 regions came from RNA transcripts. The primer set for the first-round RT-PCR of the TCR CDR3 was HTBI. TCRdb redid the calling of the multiplex PCR reads with MiXCR, one entry per CDR3 protein. The sample consists of around 600,000 distinct CDR3 sequences, 13% to 15% of them appearing once. The sequenced sample consisted of blood. The receptors derive from a woman under 30 with Graves' ophthalmopathy.

This clonotype was observed at least ten times. The chain recombines TRBV12-3 or TRBV12-4 with TRBJ1-1; D is unclear. Trimming pared 4 bases from V and 0 bases from J, leaving 15 bases between. The CDR3 loop spans 16 amino acids. CDR3: CASSSLVDRMNTEAFF. CDR3 DNA sequence: TGTGCCAGCAGTTCTCTGGTGGACCGGATGAACACTGAAGCTTTCTTT.

The table lists this clonotype with many counts. The chain uses TRBV12-3 or TRBV12-4 and TRBJ2-1; 7 nucleotides agree with TRBD2. The CDR3 is made up of 14 amino acids. J gave up 4 bases and V 6 bases, and 6 bases lay outside the gene matches. The CDR3 here is CASRATSRYNEQFF. CDR3 nucleotides: TGTGCCAGCAGGGCGACTAGCCGGTACAATGAGCAGTTCTTC.

This clonotype was seen many times. The CDR3 sequence is CSAALRDSSYYEQYF. The CDR3 DNA follows: TGCAGTGCTGCTCTCCGGGACTCGTCATATTACGAGCAGTACTTC. The V gene is TRBV20-1, the J gene TRBJ2-7; D possibly corresponds to TRBD2 (6 bases). The CDR3 spans 15 residues. Germline V gives CDR1 DFQATT, CDR2 SNEGSKA (reference sequence). V lost 5 bases and J lost 4, with 21 bases in between.

The table lists this clonotype with many counts. The chain links TRBV11-1 to TRBJ2-7; D is possibly TRBD1 (5 bases). Germline values: CDR1 SGHAT, CDR2 FQDESV (reference sequence). Trimming removed 1 base from V and 5 bases from J, with 9 bases in between. The CDR3 sequence is 13 residues long. Written as DNA, the CDR3 is TGTGCCAGCAGCTTAGGGGGCCAAGACGAGCAGTACTTC. This translates into CASSLGGQDEQYF.

This clonotype showed up many times. This chain uses TRBV3-1 with TRBJ1-1, with D perhaps TRBD1 (5 bases). With 6 bases removed from V and 0 bases from J, the gap between germline ends came to 11 bases. The CDR3 runs to 14 residues. Germline assignment: CDR1 LGHDT and CDR2 YNNKEL (reference sequence). CDR3 bases: TGTGCCAGCAGAAGGGGAGCTATGAACACTGAAGCTTTCTTT. Amino acids: CASRRGAMNTEAFF.

The sample holds many counts of this clonotype. The chain recombines TRBV12-3 or TRBV12-4 with TRBJ2-3, with D hard to call. V was shortened by 3 bases and J by 6 bases, with 16 bases between the two germline ends. CDR3 size: 15 residues. The CDR3 loop is CASSLGNGLSDTQYF. CDR3 bases: TGTGCCAGCAGTTTGGGTAACGGCCTGTCCGATACGCAGTATTTT.

This chain joins TRBV19 and TRBJ2-1; the match to TRBD2 covers 7 bases. The trim removed 3 bases at V and 0 bases at J, leaving 8 bases unmatched. The CDR3 consists of 17 residues. Germline lookup yields CDR1 LNHDA and CDR2 SQIVND (reference sequence). This CDR3 reads CASSIGGWGGSYNEQFF. CDR3 nucleotides: TGTGCCAGTAGTATCGGGGGATGGGGGGGCTCCTACAATGAGCAGTTCTTC.

The chain has TRBV6-1 and TRBJ2-7; 7 bases align to TRBD1. Germline CDR1 reads MNHNS; CDR2 reads SASEGT. The CDR3 spans 17 residues. The ends lost 6 bases at V and 1 base at J; junction bases unmatched: 15. The CDR3 DNA is TGTGCCAGCAGCTCCGAACTCGGAAGGGGGCGTTCCTACGAGCAGTACTTC. Protein sequence: CASSSELGRGRSYEQYF.

The chain has TRBV4-2 and TRBJ2-3, with 11 bases lining up with TRBD2. Unmatched junction bases numbered 19, after V lost 3 bases and J lost 2 bases. The CDR3 covers 21 residues. CDR1 is LGHNA and CDR2 is YNFKEQ in the germline V gene. The CDR3 loop is CASSQARTSGHTARITDTQYF. CDR3 in DNA: TGTGCCAGCAGCCAGGCCCGGACTAGCGGGCATACGGCTAGGATCACAGATACGCAGTATTTT.

This clonotype was counted many times. This chain uses TRBV3-1 with TRBJ2-3, with 9 positions matching TRBD2. CDR1 and CDR2 from the germline V gene are LGHDT and YNNKEL (reference sequence). V lost 2 bases and J lost 5; bases outside the gene matches: 5. CDR3 size: 15 residues. The CDR3 spells CASSQLSGSGDTQYF. DNA for the CDR3: TGTGCCAGCAGCCAACTTAGCGGGAGTGGAGATACGCAGTATTTT.

This clonotype came up many times. The chain links TRBV30 to TRBJ2-5; D is ambiguous. Germline V gene lookup returns CDR1 GTSNPN and CDR2 SVGIG (reference sequence). V was trimmed by 5 bases and J by 4 bases, leaving 23 bases between them. The CDR3 has 16 residues. CDR3 DNA sequence: TGTGCCTGGGCCAGCATGATGGGGTCGAAGAGAGAGACCCAGTACTTC. Protein: CAWASMMGSKRETQYF.

Many counts were recorded for this clonotype. V and J are TRBV28 and TRBJ1-4; 7 bases align to TRBD1. The germline CDR1 and CDR2 sequences are MDHEN and SYDVKM. This CDR3 has 13 amino acids. V lost 6 bases to trimming and J lost 10 bases; unmatched junction nucleotides: 8. In nucleotides, the CDR3 is TGTGCCAGCAGACGACAGGGAACGGTAAAACTGTTTTTT. The encoded protein is CASRRQGTVKLFF.

This clonotype appeared many times. The chain employs TRBV3-1 and TRBJ1-5; tentatively, D is TRBD1 (5 bases). Trimming stripped 1 base from V and 3 bases from J, with 7 bases between. The CDR3 covers 14 residues. From germline, CDR1 is LGHDT and CDR2 YNNKEL (reference sequence). CDR3 DNA sequence: TGTGCCAGCAGCCAAGGGGGGGACAATCAGCCCCAGCATTTT. Translated, it gives CASSQGGDNQPQHF.

This clonotype was recorded at least ten times. V is TRBV20-1 and J is TRBJ2-1, with D possibly TRBD2 on 6 matching bases. Per the germline V gene, CDR1 is DFQATT and CDR2 is SNEGSKA (reference sequence). Trimming pared 0 bases from V and 2 bases from J, leaving 14 bases between. The CDR3 is made up of 16 amino acids. The CDR3 bases are TGCAGTGCTAGAGATCGTCCGGGAGAGGCCTACAATGAGCAGTTCTTC. It translates to CSARDRPGEAYNEQFF.

This clonotype has a count of ten or more. The chain carries TRBV7-2 and TRBJ1-1; D is ambiguous. V lost 0 bases and J lost 5, with 25 bases in between. CDR1 is SGHTA and CDR2 is FQGNSA in the germline V gene. CDR3 size: 19 residues. For the CDR3, the DNA is TGTGCCAGCAGCTTAGCTATCGATGGCTGGGCACCCGGCAGAACTGAAGCTTTCTTT. Encoded protein: CASSLAIDGWAPGRTEAFF.

In this sample, this clonotype turned up many times. The chain joins TRBV30 to TRBJ2-2, with 7 positions matching TRBD1. Germline CDR1 and CDR2: GTSNPN and SVGIG (reference sequence). There are 15 residues in the CDR3. J lost 4 bases, V lost 4 bases, and 9 bases had no gene match. The CDR3 loop reads CAWNRGQTSTGELFF. For the CDR3, the DNA is TGTGCCTGGAACCGGGGACAGACTTCCACCGGGGAGCTGTTTTTT.

With respect to this clonotype: This may arise from a read error, as a much more abundant clone is one base away. V is TRBV7-9 and J is TRBJ2-5, with 7 bases matching TRBD1. V lost 5 bases, J lost 7 bases, and 7 bases stayed unmatched. The CDR3 loop spans 13 amino acids. The germline V gene has CDR1 SEHNR and CDR2 FQNEAQ (reference sequence). The CDR3 DNA follows: TGTGCCAGCAGCCCCAGGGGGAAAGGGACCCAGTACTTC. Translating it yields CASSPRGKGTQYF. The full variable domain, completed using reference TRBV7-9 and TRBJ2-5, is DTGVSQNPRHKITKRGQNVTFRCDPISEHNRLYWYRQTLGQGPEFLTYFQNEAQLEKSRLLSDRFSAERPKGSFSTLEIQRTEQGDSAMYLCASSPRGKGTQYFGPGTRLLVL.

This clonotype has at least ten counts. V and J are TRBV30 and TRBJ2-7, with D perhaps TRBD1 or TRBD2 (5 bases each). CDR1 GTSNPN and CDR2 SVGIG come from the germline V gene (reference sequence). Trimming took 4 bases from V and 5 from J, leaving 24 bases between them. The CDR3 has 16 amino acids. CDR3 DNA: TGTGCCTGGACCTTAGGGACGGGTCAAAGGGGAAACGAGCAGTACTTC. Translating gives CAWTLGTGQRGNEQYF.

The CDR3 loop reads CASSPRGPSPYNEQFF. CDR3 DNA: TGTGCCAGCAGCCCGCGAGGTCCGAGCCCCTACAATGAGCAGTTCTTC. The V call is TRBV9, the J call TRBJ2-1, with D unresolved. The CDR3 runs to 16 residues. Germline loops: CDR1 SGDLS, CDR2 YYNGEE. Trimming left V 4 bases short and J 2 bases short, with 16 bases between.

Ten or more counts support this clonotype. The rearrangement links TRBV27 to TRBJ2-6; D remains unclear. Germline V gene lookup returns CDR1 MNHEY and CDR2 SMNVEV (reference sequence). Trimming stripped 5 bases from V and 0 bases from J, with 8 bases between. This CDR3 is built from 15 residues. CDR3 region: CASSPHASGANVLTF. DNA of the CDR3: TGTGCCAGCAGTCCTCATGCCTCTGGGGCCAACGTCCTGACTTTC.